This T cell receptor beta chain was obtained from a study of monozygotic twins with inflammatory bowel disease. Points from the study as a whole: Variability in patient repertoires may have come partly from differing immunosuppressive treatments.

As regards this clonotype: Its antigen remains unidentified.

This CDR3 has 14 residues. TCRalpha and TCRbeta cDNA went through nested PCRs of roughly 16 and 10 cycles, two in total. TCRdb reprocessed the 5' RACE reads and reports one entry per CDR3 protein, with no DNA. This sample's table reports fewer than 450,000 distinct CDR3 sequences. The chain links TRBV12-3 or TRBV12-4 to TRBJ2-1. This clonotype originated in a human donor with ulcerative colitis or Crohn's disease, or a healthy co-twin of an affected twin (not recorded which). Sequenced sample: blood. CDR3: CASSLINGYNEQFF.